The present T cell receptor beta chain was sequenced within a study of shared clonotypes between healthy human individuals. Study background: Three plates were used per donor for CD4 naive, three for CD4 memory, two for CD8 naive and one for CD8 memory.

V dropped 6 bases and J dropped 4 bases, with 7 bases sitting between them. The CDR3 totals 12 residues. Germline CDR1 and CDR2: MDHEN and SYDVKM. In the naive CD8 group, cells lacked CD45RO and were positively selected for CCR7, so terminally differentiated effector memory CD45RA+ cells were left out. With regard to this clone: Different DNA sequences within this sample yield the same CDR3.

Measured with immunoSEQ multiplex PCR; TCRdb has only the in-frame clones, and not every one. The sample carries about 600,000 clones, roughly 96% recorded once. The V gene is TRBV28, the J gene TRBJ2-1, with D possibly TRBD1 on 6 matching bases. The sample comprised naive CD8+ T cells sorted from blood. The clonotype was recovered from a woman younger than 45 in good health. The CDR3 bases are TGTGCCAGCAGGAGGGGGTACAATGAGCAGTTCTTC. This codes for CASRRGYNEQFF.